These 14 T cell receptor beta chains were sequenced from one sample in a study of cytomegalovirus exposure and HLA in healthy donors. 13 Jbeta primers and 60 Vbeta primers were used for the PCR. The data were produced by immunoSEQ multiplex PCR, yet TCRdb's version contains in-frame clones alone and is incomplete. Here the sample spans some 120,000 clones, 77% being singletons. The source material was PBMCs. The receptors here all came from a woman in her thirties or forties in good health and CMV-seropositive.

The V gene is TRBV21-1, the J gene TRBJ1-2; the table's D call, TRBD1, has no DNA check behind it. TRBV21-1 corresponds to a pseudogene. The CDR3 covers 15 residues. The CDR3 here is CASGSRDRTLGGYTF. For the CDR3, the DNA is TGTGCCAGCGGTTCCCGGGACAGGACCCTAGGCGGCTACACCTTC.

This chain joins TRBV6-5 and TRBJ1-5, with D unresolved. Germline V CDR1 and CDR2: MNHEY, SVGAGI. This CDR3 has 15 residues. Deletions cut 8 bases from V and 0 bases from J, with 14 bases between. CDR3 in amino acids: CASQLQLNSNQPQHF. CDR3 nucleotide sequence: TGTGCCAGCCAGTTACAGCTTAATAGCAATCAGCCCCAGCATTTT.

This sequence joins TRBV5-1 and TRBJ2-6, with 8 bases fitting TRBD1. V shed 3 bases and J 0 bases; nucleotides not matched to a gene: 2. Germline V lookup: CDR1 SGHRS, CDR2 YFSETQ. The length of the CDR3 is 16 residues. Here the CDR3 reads CASSSGQDSGANVLTF. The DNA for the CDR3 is TGCGCCAGCAGCTCGGGACAGGACTCTGGGGCCAACGTCCTGACTTTC.

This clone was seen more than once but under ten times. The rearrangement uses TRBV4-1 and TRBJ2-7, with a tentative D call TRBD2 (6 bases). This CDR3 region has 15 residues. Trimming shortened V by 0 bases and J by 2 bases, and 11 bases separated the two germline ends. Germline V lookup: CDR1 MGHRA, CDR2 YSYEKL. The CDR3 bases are TGCGCCAGCAGCCAAGATCACGGCGGGGCCTACGAGCAGTACTTC. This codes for CASSQDHGGAYEQYF.

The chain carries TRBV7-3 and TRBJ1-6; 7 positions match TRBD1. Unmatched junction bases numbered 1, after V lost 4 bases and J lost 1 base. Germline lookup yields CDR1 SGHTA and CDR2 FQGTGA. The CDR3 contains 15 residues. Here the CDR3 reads CASSSTGSYNSPLHF. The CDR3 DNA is TGTGCCAGCAGCTCGACAGGGTCCTATAATTCACCCCTCCACTTT. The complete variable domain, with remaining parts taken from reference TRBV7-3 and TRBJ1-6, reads GAGVSQTPSNKVTEKGKYVELRCDPISGHTALYWYRQSLGQGPEFLIYFQGTGAADDSGLPNDRFFAVRPEGSVSTLKIQRTERGDSAVYLCASSSTGSYNSPLHFGNGTRLTVT.

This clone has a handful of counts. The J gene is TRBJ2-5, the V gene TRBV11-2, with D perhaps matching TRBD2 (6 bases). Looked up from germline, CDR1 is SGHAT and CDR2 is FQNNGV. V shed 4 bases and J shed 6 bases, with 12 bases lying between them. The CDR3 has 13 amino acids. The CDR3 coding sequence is TGTGCCAGCAGCTCCCGGCGGGAAAAGACCCAGTACTTC. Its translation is CASSSRREKTQYF.

This chain's CDR3 is CATRIVGTGDYGYTF. In nucleotides, the CDR3 is TGTGCCACCCGTATTGTAGGGACAGGGGACTATGGCTACACCTTC. The chain links TRBV6-6 to TRBJ1-2, with 10 bases matching TRBD1. The CDR3 consists of 15 residues. Unmatched junction bases numbered 11, after V lost 10 bases and J lost 3 bases. Germline assignment: CDR1 MNHNY and CDR2 SVGAGI (reference sequence).

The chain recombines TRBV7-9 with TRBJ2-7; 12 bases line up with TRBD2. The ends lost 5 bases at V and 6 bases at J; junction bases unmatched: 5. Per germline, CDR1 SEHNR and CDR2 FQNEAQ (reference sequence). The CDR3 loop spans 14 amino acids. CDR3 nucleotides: TGTGCCAGCAGCCCGACTAGCGGGAGACCCGAGCAGTACTTC. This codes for CASSPTSGRPEQYF. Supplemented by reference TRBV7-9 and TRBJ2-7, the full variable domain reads DTGVSQNPRHKITKRGQNVTFRCDPISEHNRLYWYRQTLGQGPEFLTYFQNEAQLEKSRLLSDRFSAERPKGSFSTLEIQRTEQGDSAMYLCASSPTSGRPEQYFGPGTRLTVT.

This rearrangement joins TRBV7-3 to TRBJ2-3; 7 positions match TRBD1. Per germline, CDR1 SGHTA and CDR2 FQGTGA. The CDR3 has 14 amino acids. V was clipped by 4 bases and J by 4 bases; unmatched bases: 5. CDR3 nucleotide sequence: TGTGCCAGCAGCTCAGGGGGTGGGGCAGATACGCAGTATTTT. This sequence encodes CASSSGGGADTQYF.

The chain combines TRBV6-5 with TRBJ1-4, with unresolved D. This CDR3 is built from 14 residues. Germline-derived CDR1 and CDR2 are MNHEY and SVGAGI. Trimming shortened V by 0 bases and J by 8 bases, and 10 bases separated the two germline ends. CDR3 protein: CASSYSRENEKLFF. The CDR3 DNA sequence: TGTGCCAGCAGTTACTCGAGAGAAAACGAAAAACTGTTTTTT.

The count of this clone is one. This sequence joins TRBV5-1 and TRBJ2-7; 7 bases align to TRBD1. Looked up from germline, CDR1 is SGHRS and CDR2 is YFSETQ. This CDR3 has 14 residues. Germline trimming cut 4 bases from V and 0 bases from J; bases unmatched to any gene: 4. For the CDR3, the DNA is TGCGCCAGCAGCGAGGGACAGTTCTCCTACGAGCAGTACTTC. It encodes CASSEGQFSYEQYF.

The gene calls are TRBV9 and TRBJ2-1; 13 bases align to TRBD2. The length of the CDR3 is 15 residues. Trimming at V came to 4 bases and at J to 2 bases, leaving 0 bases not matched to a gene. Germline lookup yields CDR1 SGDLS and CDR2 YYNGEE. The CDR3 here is CASSTSGRAYNEQFF. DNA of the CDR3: TGTGCCAGCAGCACTAGCGGGAGGGCCTACAATGAGCAGTTCTTC.

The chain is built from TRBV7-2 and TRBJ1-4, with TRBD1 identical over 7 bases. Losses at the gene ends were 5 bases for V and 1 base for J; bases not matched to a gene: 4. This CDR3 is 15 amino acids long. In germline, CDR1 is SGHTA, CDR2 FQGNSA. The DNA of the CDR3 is TGTGCCAGCAGCACCCGACAGGGAACTAATGAAAAACTGTTTTTT. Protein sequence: CASSTRQGTNEKLFF.

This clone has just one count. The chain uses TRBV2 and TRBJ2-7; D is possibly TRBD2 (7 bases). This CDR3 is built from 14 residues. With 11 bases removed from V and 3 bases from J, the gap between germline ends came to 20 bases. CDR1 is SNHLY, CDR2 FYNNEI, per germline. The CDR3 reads CAQPGGTDYYEQYF. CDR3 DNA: TGTGCCCAACCGGGGGGCACAGATTACTACGAGCAGTACTTC.